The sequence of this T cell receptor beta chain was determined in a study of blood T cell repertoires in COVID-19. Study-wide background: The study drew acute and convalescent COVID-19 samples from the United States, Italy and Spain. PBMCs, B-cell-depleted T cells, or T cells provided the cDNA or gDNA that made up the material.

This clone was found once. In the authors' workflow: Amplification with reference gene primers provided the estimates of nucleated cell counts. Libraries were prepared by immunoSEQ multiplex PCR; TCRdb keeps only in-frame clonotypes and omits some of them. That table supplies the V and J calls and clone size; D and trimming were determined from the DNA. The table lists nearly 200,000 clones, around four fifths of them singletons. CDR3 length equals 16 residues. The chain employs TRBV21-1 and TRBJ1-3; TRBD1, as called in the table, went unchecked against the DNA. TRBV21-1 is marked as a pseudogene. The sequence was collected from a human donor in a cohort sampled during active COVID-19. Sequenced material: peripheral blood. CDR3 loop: CASSKARGSKGNTIYF. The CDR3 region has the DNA TGTGCCAGCAGCAAAGCCAGGGGTAGTAAGGGAAACACCATATATTTT.